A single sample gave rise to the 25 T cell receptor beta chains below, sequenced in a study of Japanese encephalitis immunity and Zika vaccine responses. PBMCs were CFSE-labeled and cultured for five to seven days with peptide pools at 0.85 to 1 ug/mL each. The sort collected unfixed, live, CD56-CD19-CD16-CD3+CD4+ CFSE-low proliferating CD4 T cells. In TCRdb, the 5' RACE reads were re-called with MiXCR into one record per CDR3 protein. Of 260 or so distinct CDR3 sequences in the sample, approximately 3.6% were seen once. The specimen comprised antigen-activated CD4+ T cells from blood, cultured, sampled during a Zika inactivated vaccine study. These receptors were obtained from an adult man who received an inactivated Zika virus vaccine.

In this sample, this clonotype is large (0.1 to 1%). This chain's CDR3 is CSVGLATSGEQFF. DNA of the CDR3: TGCAGCGTTGGGTTGGCAACCAGCGGTGAGCAGTTCTTC. The chain uses TRBV29-1 and TRBJ2-1; weak D call: TRBD2 (5 bases). This CDR3 contains 13 residues. CDR1 is SQVTM and CDR2 is ANQGSEA in the germline V gene. The V gene lost 4 bases and the J gene lost 9 bases, with 16 bases spanning the gap.

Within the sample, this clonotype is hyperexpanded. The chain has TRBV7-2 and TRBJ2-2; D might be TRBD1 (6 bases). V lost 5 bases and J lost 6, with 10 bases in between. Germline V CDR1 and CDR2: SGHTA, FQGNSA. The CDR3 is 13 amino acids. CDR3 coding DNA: TGTGCCAGCAGCCGAGGGGGTCCCGGGGAGCTGTTTTTT. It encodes CASSRGGPGELFF. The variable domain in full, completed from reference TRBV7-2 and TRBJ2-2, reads GAGVSQSPSNKVTEKGKDVELRCDPISGHTALYWYRQSLGQGLEFLIYFQGNSAPDKSGLPSDRFSAERTGGSVSTLTIQRTQQEDSAVYLCASSRGGPGELFFGEGSRLTVL.

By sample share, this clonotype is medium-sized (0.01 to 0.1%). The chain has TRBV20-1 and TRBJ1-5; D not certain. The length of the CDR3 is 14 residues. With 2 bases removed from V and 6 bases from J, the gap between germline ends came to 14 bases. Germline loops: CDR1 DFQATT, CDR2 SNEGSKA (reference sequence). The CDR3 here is CSARPKTQGQPQHF. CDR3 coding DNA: TGCAGTGCTAGACCAAAAACCCAAGGTCAGCCCCAGCATTTT.

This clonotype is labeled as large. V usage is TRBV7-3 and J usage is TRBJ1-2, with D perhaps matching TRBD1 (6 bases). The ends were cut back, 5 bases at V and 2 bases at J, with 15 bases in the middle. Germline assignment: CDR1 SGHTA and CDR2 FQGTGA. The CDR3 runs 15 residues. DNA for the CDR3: TGTGCCAGCAGCCCAGGACAGAATCTCAACTATGGCTACACCTTC. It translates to CASSPGQNLNYGYTF.

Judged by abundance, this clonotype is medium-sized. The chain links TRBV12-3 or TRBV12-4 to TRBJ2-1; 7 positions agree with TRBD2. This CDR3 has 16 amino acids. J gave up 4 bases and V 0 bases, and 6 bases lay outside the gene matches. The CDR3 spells CASSLAGGDFYNEQFF. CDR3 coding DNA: TGTGCCAGCAGTTTAGCGGGGGGGGATTTTTACAATGAGCAGTTCTTC.

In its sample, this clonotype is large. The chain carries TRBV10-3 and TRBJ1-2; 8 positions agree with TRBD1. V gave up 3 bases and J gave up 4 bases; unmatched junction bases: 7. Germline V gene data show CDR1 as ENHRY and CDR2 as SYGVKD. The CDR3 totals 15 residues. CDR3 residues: CAISEFQQGAYGYTF. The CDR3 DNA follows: TGTGCCATCAGTGAATTCCAGCAGGGGGCCTATGGCTACACCTTC.

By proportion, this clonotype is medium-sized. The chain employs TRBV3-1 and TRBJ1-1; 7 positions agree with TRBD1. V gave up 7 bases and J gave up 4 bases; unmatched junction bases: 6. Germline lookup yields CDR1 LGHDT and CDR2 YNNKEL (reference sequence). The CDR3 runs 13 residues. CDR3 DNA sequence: TGTGCCAGCATGCGACAGGGTGGCACTGAAGCTTTCTTT. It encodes CASMRQGGTEAFF.

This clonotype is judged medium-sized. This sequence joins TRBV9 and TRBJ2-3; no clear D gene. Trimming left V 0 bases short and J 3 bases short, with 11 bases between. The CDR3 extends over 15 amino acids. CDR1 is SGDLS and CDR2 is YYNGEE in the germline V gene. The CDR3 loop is CASSVAEVGTDTQYF. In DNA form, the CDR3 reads TGTGCCAGCAGCGTAGCTGAGGTAGGGACAGATACGCAGTATTTT.

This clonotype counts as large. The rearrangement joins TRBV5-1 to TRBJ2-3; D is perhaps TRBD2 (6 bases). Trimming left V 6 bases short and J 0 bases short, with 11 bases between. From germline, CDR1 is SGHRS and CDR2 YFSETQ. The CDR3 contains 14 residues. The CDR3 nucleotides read TGCGCCAGCAACCCCGCGGGGAGCACAGATACGCAGTATTTT. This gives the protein CASNPAGSTDTQYF.

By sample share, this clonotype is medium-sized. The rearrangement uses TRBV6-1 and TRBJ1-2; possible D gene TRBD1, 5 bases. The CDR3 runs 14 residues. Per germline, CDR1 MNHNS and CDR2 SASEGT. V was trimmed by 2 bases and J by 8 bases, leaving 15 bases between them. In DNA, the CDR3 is TGTGCCAGCAGTGAAAGAGCGGGGGAAGGAGGCTACACCTTC. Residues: CASSERAGEGGYTF.

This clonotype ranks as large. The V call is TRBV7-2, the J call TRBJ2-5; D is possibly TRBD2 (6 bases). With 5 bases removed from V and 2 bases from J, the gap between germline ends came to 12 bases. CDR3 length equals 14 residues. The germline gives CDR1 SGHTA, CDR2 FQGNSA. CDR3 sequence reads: CASSVIRGQETQYF. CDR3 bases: TGTGCCAGCAGCGTGATTCGGGGGCAAGAGACCCAGTACTTC.

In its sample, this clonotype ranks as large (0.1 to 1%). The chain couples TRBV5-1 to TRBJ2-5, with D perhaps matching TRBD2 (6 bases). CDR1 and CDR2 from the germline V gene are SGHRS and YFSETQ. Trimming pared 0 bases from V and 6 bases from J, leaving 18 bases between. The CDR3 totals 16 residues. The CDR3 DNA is TGCGCCAGCAGCTTGGAGCTCCGGGGGTCCAGGAAGACCCAGTACTTC. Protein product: CASSLELRGSRKTQYF.

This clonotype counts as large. The CDR3 region is CSVVLRMNTEAFF. The CDR3 DNA reads TGCAGCGTTGTTCTACGGATGAACACTGAAGCTTTCTTT. The V gene is TRBV29-1, the J gene TRBJ1-1; D gene ambiguous. The length of the CDR3 is 13 residues. The germline gives CDR1 SQVTM, CDR2 ANQGSEA. V lost 4 bases and J 0 bases, leaving 9 bases between the germline ends.

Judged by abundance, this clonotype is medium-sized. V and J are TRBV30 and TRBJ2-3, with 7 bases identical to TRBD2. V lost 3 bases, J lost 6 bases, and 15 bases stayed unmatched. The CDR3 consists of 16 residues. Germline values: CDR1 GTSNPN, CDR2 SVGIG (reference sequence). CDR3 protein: CAWSGGNIAGRDTQYF. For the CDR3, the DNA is TGTGCCTGGAGCGGCGGGAATATAGCGGGCCGGGATACGCAGTATTTT.

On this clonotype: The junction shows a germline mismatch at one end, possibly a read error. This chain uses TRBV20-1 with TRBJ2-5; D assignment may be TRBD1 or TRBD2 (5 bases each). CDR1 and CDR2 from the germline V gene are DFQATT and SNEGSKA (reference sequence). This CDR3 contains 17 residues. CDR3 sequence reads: CSALRRLRTHNRQTKFF. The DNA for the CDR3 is TGCAGTGCCCTCCGGCGCCTCCGGACTCATAATCGACAGACCAAGTTCTTC.

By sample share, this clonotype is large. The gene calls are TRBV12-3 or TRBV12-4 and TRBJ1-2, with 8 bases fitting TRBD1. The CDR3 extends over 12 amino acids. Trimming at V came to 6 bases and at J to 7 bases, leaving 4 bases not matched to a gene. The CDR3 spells CASRQGELGYTF. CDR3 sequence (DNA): TGTGCCAGCAGACAGGGGGAGCTTGGCTACACCTTC.

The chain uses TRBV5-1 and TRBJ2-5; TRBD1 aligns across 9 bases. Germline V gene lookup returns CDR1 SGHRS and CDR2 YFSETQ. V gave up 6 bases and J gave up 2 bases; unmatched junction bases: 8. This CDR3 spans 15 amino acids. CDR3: CASNSTGTGQETQYF. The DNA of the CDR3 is TGCGCCAGCAACTCTACAGGGACAGGGCAAGAGACCCAGTACTTC.

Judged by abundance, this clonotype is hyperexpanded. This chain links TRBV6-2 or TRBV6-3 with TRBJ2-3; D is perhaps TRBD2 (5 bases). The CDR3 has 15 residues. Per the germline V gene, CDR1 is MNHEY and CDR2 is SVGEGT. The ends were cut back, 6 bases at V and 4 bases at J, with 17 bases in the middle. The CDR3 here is CASRTSDWFADTQYF. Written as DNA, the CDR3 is TGTGCCAGCAGAACCTCGGACTGGTTTGCAGATACGCAGTATTTT.

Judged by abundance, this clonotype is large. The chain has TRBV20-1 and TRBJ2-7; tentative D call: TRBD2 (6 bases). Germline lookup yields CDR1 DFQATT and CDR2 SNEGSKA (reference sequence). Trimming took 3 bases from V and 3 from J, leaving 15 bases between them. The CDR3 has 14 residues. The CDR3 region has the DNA TGCAGTGCTAGTATAGGAGGGCAGAGCTACGAGCAGTACTTC. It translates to CSASIGGQSYEQYF.

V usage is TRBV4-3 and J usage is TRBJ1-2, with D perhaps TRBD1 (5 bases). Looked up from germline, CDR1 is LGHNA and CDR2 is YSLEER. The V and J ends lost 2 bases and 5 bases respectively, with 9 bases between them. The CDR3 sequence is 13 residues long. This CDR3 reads CASSQPGAYGYTF. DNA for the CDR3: TGCGCCAGCAGCCAACCCGGGGCTTATGGCTACACCTTC.

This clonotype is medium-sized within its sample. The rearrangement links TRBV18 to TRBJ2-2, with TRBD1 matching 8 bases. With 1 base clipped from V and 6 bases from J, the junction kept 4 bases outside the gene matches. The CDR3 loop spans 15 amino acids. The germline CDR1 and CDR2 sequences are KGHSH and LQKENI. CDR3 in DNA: TGTGCCAGCTCACCACGGCCAGGGGGCCCCGGGGAGCTGTTTTTT. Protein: CASSPRPGGPGELFF. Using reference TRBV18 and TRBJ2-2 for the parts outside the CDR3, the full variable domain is NAGVMQNPRHLVRRRGQEARLRCSPMKGHSHVYWYRQLPEEGLKFMVYLQKENIIDESGMPKERFSAEFPKEGPSILRIQQVVRGDSAAYFCASSPRPGGPGELFFGEGSRLTVL.

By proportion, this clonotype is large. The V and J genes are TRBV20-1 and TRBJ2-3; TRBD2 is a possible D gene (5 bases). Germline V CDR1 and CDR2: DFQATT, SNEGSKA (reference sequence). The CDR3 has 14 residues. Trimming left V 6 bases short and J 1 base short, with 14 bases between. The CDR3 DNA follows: TGCAGTGCCCCCTTTCGGGGTGGCACAGATACGCAGTATTTT. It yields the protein CSAPFRGGTDTQYF.

The CDR3 nucleotides read TGTGCCAGCAGCCCGATAGGCTCTGGGGCCAACGTCCTGACTTTC. Its translation is CASSPIGSGANVLTF. This chain links TRBV14 with TRBJ2-6; no clear D. With 4 bases removed from V and 0 bases from J, the gap between germline ends came to 7 bases. Germline loops: CDR1 SGHDN, CDR2 FVKESK. The CDR3 sequence is 15 residues long.

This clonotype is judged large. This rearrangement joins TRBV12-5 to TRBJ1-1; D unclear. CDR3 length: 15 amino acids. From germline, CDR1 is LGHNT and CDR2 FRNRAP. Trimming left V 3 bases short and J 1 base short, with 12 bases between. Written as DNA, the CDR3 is TGTGCTAGTGGTTTAGAACCAGTTCAGAACACTGAAGCTTTCTTT. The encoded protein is CASGLEPVQNTEAFF.

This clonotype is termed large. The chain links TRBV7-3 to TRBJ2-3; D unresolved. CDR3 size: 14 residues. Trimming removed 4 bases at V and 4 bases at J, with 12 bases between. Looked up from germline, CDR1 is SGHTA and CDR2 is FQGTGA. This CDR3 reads CASSSGVSADTQYF. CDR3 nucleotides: TGTGCCAGCAGCTCTGGGGTTTCTGCAGATACGCAGTATTTT. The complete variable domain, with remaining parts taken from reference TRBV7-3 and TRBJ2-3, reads GAGVSQTPSNKVTEKGKYVELRCDPISGHTALYWYRQSLGQGPEFLIYFQGTGAADDSGLPNDRFFAVRPEGSVSTLKIQRTERGDSAVYLCASSSGVSADTQYFGPGTRLTVL.